This T cell receptor beta chain stems from a study of T cell clonotyping in hematopoietic cell transplantation. CDR1 LNHDA and CDR2 SQIVND come from the germline V gene (reference sequence). V gave up 10 bases and J gave up 7 bases; unmatched junction bases: 18. This CDR3 region has 17 residues. Assay used: immunoSEQ multiplex PCR; TCRdb lists only in-frame clones, some missing. This sample has 4,600 or so clones, with 77% found just once. Recipient blood drawn about 28 days pretransplant and days 30, 100, 180 after. In regard to this clone: Its antigen is not known.

Study results and caveats: Cells were unsorted, so CD4 and CD8 contributions were not separated. Higher Inverse Simpson Index values in graft donor and pretransplant recipient predicted broader posttransplant TCR diversity. After transplant, recipient diversity fell while pathologically expanded clonotypes grew through day 180.

The clonotype originates from a female patient aged 50-59 years who had an allogeneic stem cell transplant from an unrelated donor, so the T cells may come from the graft donor. Some clones in this sample may be carry-over from other donors' samples. The chain couples TRBV19 to TRBJ1-4; 10 nucleotides line up with TRBD1. The sample here was peripheral blood mononuclear cells, taken 100 days after allogeneic stem cell transplant. CDR3 sequence: CATLWTGGGASREKLFF. The CDR3 DNA reads as TGTGCCACCCTATGGACAGGGGGAGGTGCAAGTCGTGAAAAACTGTTTTTT.